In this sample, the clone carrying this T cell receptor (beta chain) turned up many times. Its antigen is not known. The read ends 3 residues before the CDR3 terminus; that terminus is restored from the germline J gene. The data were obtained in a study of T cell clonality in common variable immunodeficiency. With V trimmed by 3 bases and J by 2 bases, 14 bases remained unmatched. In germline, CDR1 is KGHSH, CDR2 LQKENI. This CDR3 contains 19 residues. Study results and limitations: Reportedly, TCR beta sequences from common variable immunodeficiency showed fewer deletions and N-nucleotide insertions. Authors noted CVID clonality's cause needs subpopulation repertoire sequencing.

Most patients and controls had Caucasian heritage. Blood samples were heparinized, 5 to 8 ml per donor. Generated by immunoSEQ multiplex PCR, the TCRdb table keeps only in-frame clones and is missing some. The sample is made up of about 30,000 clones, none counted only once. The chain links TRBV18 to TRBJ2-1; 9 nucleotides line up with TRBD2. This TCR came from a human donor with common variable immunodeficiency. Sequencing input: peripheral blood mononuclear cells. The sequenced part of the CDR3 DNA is TGTGCCAGCTCACCCCGAGCGGGGGGCCTGCCCGGCCCCTACAATGAG. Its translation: CASSPRAGGLPGPYNE. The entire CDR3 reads CASSPRAGGLPGPYNEQFF.